Shown below are 26 T cell receptor beta chains from a single sample sequenced in a study of tumor and adjacent non-tumor tissue in lung cancer. The library came from three nested PCR rounds adapted from ARM-PCR protocols. Each CDR3 protein gets one entry after TCRdb re-called the multiplex PCR reads with MiXCR. The sample gives 90,000 to 100,000 distinct CDR3 sequences, approximately 80% of which show up once; 30% is in the top ten. RNA was extracted from bulk tissue without any cell sorting. Distant lung tissue was collected more than 3 cm away from the tumor edge. Sequencing was performed on distant non-tumor lung tissue. These receptors all stem from a man in his 60s with small cell lung cancer.

Of note for this clonotype: One junction end does not reproduce the germline sequence, and a read error may be involved. The rearrangement links TRBV30 to TRBJ2-7, with no clear D. Germline-derived CDR1 and CDR2 are GTSNPN and SVGIG (reference sequence). CDR3 size: 16 residues. Here the CDR3 DNA reads TGTGGCTGGAGTGTCCGTCGATTAGTATATGTGTACGACCAGTACTTC. Translation: CGWSVRRLVYVYDQYF. Using reference TRBV30 and TRBJ2-7 for the parts outside the CDR3, the full variable domain is SQTIHQWPATLVQPVGSPLSLECTVEGTSNPNLYWYRQAAGRGLQLLFYSVGIGQISSEVPQNLSASRPQDRQFILSSKKLLLSDSGFYLCGWSVRRLVYVYDQYFGPGTRLTVT.

V usage is TRBV12-3 or TRBV12-4 and J usage is TRBJ2-7; tentatively, D is TRBD2 (6 bases). Trimming removed 6 bases at V and 3 bases at J, with 12 bases between. This CDR3 is built from 13 residues. CDR3 region: CASRAGGYYEQYF. CDR3 DNA: TGTGCCAGCAGGGCTGGAGGGTACTACGAGCAGTACTTC.

The chain carries TRBV11-2 and TRBJ2-1, with 11 bases matching TRBD2. The CDR3 contains 15 residues. V shed 5 bases, J shed 7 bases, and the junction held 7 bases outside the gene matches. Germline values: CDR1 SGHAT, CDR2 FQNNGV. As DNA, the CDR3 is TGTGCCAGCAGCCGAAGACTAGCGGGGACGAATGAGCAGTTCTTC. This gives the protein CASSRRLAGTNEQFF.

About this clonotype: Without the conserved terminal phenylalanine or tryptophan, this CDR3 likely stems from a read error. It is unclear where the CDR3 begins or ends on the DNA, so no DNA is shown, and the CDR3 is as TCRdb lists it. The chain joins TRBV11-2 to TRBJ2-2; the D segment call TRBD2 is taken from the table without a DNA check. The CDR3 region is 14 residues in length, termini included. Germline lookup yields CDR1 SGHAT and CDR2 FQNNGV. The CDR3 loop is CASSLARETGEPLS.

This clonotype was detected once. This is likely a read error, given that the CDR3 carries no conserved phenylalanine or tryptophan at its end. V and J are TRBV2 and TRBJ2-2, with D hard to call. The CDR3 is 14 amino acids. Germline CDR1 and CDR2: SNHLY and FYNNEI. The V end was cut by 4 bases, the J end by 11 bases, with 17 bases between. The CDR3 reads CASSAKGKGGELFS. CDR3 coding DNA: TGTGCCAGCAGTGCGAAAGGAAAAGGCGGAGAGCTGTTTTCT.

Points on this clonotype: An end of the junction differs from the germline gene, which may be a read error. CDR3 bases: TGCAGCGTTGAACGGGAGCACTATGGTTACACCTTC. Amino acids: CSVEREHYGYTF. The V call is TRBV29-1, the J call TRBJ1-2; D gene uncertain. Germline CDR1 SQVTM, CDR2 ANQGSEA. This CDR3 has 12 amino acids.

The chain couples TRBV6-5 to TRBJ1-3; no firm D call. V was clipped by 10 bases and J by 1 base, with 17 bases between them. The CDR3 has 15 amino acids. The V gene's germline CDR1 is MNHEY and CDR2 SVGAGI. CDR3 sequence (DNA): TGTGCCATCACCAGCACTGGACCATCTGGAAACACCATATATTTT. This encodes CAITSTGPSGNTIYF.

This clonotype was picked up many times. The chain uses TRBV4-1 and TRBJ1-2; D remains ambiguous. The CDR3 extends over 16 amino acids. V lost 6 bases and J lost 5, with 22 bases in between. Looked up from germline, CDR1 is MGHRA and CDR2 is YSYEKL. The CDR3 reads CASRYQVVDGPYGYTF. The CDR3 nucleotides are TGCGCCAGCAGGTACCAAGTGGTAGACGGCCCATATGGCTACACCTTC.

Remarks on this clonotype: The germline gene is not matched at one end of the junction; a read error may be the cause. This rearrangement joins TRBV11-2 to TRBJ2-1; no definite D call. Germline assignment: CDR1 SGHAT and CDR2 FQNNGV. The CDR3 contains 15 residues. CDR3 in amino acids: CASSLAGRSYNEQLF. The DNA of the CDR3 is TGTGCCAGCAGCTTGGCAGGAAGGTCCTACAATGAACAGCTCTTC.

This clonotype was detected only a few times. The gene calls are TRBV29-1 and TRBJ1-3, with 10 bases that match TRBD1. V gave up 7 bases and J gave up 2 bases; unmatched junction bases: 5. Germline CDR1 reads SQVTM; CDR2 reads ANQGSEA. The CDR3 has 14 amino acids. Written as DNA, the CDR3 is TGCAGCGCATCCGGGACAGGGGCTGGAAACACCATATATTTT. Protein: CSASGTGAGNTIYF.

A remark on this clonotype: This may arise from a read error, as a much more abundant clone is one base away. V usage is TRBV7-9 and J usage is TRBJ1-4, with TRBD1 matching 7 bases. The CDR3 spans 15 residues. The V gene's germline CDR1 is SEHNR and CDR2 FQNEAQ (reference sequence). Losses at the gene ends were 3 bases for V and 4 bases for J; bases not matched to a gene: 5. CDR3 coding DNA: TGTGCCAGCAGCTTCCAGGGGGTGCATAATGAAAAACTGTTTTTT. This sequence encodes CASSFQGVHNEKLFF.

As to this clonotype: The CDR3 end shows no conserved phenylalanine or tryptophan, and so a read error is likely. The DNA is omitted, as the CDR3 cannot be located on it reliably, and the CDR3 follows TCRdb's listing. The chain recombines TRBV29-1 with TRBJ2-7; the table assigns TRBD1, which was not confirmed against the DNA. CDR1 and CDR2 (germline): SQVTM, ANQGSEA. The CDR3 is made up of 12 amino acids, end residues included. The CDR3 loop reads CSARGTSYERYL.

In regard to this clonotype: A read error may account for a junction end that differs from germline. The genes are TRBV20-1 and TRBJ1-5; D unclear. This CDR3 comprises 15 residues. Germline CDR1 and CDR2: DFQATT and SNEGSKA (reference sequence). This chain's CDR3 is CSARDRRTGNQPLHF. The CDR3, as DNA: TGCAGTGCTAGAGACCGACGGACGGGCAATCAGCCCCTGCATTTT.

The genes are TRBV5-1 and TRBJ2-5; 11 nucleotides align to TRBD2. The CDR3 length is 15 residues. J gave up 4 bases and V 4 bases, and 6 bases lay outside the gene matches. The V gene's germline CDR1 is SGHRS and CDR2 YFSETQ. The CDR3 bases are TGCGCCAGCAGCCGCACCGGGACTAGCGGAGAGACCCAGTACTTC. It encodes CASSRTGTSGETQYF.

With respect to this clonotype: One end of the junction varies from germline; a read error may be responsible. The chain employs TRBV6-2 or TRBV6-3 and TRBJ2-1; D is undetermined. Per the germline V gene, CDR1 is MNHEY and CDR2 is SVGEGT. The CDR3 length is 13 residues. CDR3 amino acids: CATSTSPNNEQCF. The CDR3, as DNA: TGTGCCACCAGTACCAGTCCTAACAATGAGCAGTGCTTC.

As regards this clonotype: A read error is likely, as this CDR3 ends without the conserved phenylalanine or tryptophan. The chain links TRBV29-1 to TRBJ2-1, with D possibly matching TRBD2 (5 bases). Germline V gene sequence: CDR1 SQVTM, CDR2 ANQGSEA. Trimming pared 6 bases from V and 9 bases from J, leaving 9 bases between. This CDR3 has 10 residues. The DNA of the CDR3 is TGCAGCGTCCTAGAGGGTGAGCAGTTCCTC. Translating gives CSVLEGEQFL.

To note about this clonotype: A much bigger clone sits one base away, suggesting this may be a read error. The rearrangement uses TRBV28 and TRBJ2-7; D remains ambiguous. CDR1 and CDR2 (germline): MDHEN, SYDVKM. The CDR3 runs 12 residues. CDR3 in DNA: TGTGACAGCAGTCAAACCCTCTACGAGCAGTACTTC. It encodes CDSSQTLYEQYF.

In its sample, this clonotype was seen a few times. The chain combines TRBV4-1 with TRBJ2-2; D may be TRBD1 (7 bases). Trimming stripped 9 bases from V and 9 bases from J, with 20 bases between. This CDR3 contains 14 residues. Per the germline V gene, CDR1 is MGHRA and CDR2 is YSYEKL. CDR3 nucleotide sequence: TGCGCCAGTAGCAGGGGGGCCTATACCTGGGAGCTGTTTTTT. Its translation: CASSRGAYTWELFF.

Concerning this clonotype itself: No conserved phenylalanine or tryptophan is present at the end of the CDR3, so a read error is the likely explanation. This rearrangement joins TRBV11-3 to TRBJ2-5; D gene ambiguous. The V gene's germline CDR1 is SGHNT and CDR2 YENEEA. Trimming stripped 5 bases from V and 2 bases from J, with 9 bases between. This CDR3 comprises 13 residues. The CDR3 bases are TGTGCCAGCAGCCGTGGGCCTCAAGAGACCCAGTACCTC. Translated, it gives CASSRGPQETQYL.

DNA for the CDR3: TGTGCCAGCAGCCCAATTCTAGGGGGGGGAACAGATACGCAGTATTTT. Translated: CASSPILGGGTDTQYF. This rearrangement joins TRBV11-2 to TRBJ2-3, with a weak D call TRBD2 (7 bases). V shed 5 bases and J shed 3 bases, with 18 bases lying between them. This CDR3 has 16 amino acids. Germline loops: CDR1 SGHAT, CDR2 FQNNGV.

As to this clonotype: A read error may account for a junction end that differs from germline. This chain connects TRBV14 to TRBJ1-1; 7 positions agree with TRBD1. This CDR3 comprises 13 residues. Germline CDR1 reads SGHDN; CDR2 reads FVKESK. The CDR3 loop reads CVSSQDWWTGAYF. The CDR3 bases are TGTGTCAGCAGCCAAGATTGGTGGACAGGAGCTTACTTT.

Regarding this clonotype: A much larger clone lies a single base off, so this may be a read error. The chain uses TRBV24-1 and TRBJ1-4; 9 nucleotides line up with TRBD1. The CDR3 is 17 amino acids. The germline gives CDR1 KGHDR, CDR2 SFDVKD. CDR3 amino acids: CATSDARSGTGNENLFF. CDR3 nucleotide sequence: TGTGCCACCAGTGACGCTCGATCCGGGACAGGGAATGAAAATCTGTTTTTT.

This clonotype occurred many times. This sequence joins TRBV6-5 and TRBJ2-1, with D maybe TRBD2 (5 bases). Germline V gives CDR1 MNHEY, CDR2 SVGAGI. Trimming cost V 2 bases and J 4 bases, with 15 bases left between them. This CDR3 spans 16 amino acids. The CDR3 bases are TGTGCCAGCAGTTACAGGGCACAAGCGGTTTACAATGAGCAGTTCTTC. Protein: CASSYRAQAVYNEQFF.

CDR3 amino acids: CASGPVVQVTDTQYF. CDR3 nucleotides: TGCGCCAGCGGCCCGGTCGTACAGGTCACAGATACGCAGTATTTT. The chain joins TRBV5-1 to TRBJ2-3; tentative D call: TRBD1 (5 bases). Per germline, CDR1 SGHRS and CDR2 YFSETQ. The CDR3 is 15 amino acids. V gave up 7 bases and J gave up 2 bases, with 17 bases separating them.

The CDR3 loop reads CSGRTNNEQYF. The CDR3 DNA sequence: TGCAGTGGTCGGACCAACAATGAGCAGTACTTC. The V and J genes are TRBV20-1 and TRBJ2-1; D call uncertain. The J call may be mistaken, given a closer DNA end match to TRBJ2-7. The CDR3 has 11 residues. Germline-derived CDR1 and CDR2 are DFQATT and SNEGSKA (reference sequence).

Concerning this clonotype itself: A read error may account for a junction end that differs from germline. This rearrangement joins TRBV5-6 to TRBJ2-6, with a weak D call TRBD1 (5 bases). The CDR3 spans 16 residues. Per the germline V gene, CDR1 is SGHDT and CDR2 is YYEEEE. Here the CDR3 reads CASSLVGWIGANALTF. In DNA, the CDR3 is TGTGCCAGCAGCTTGGTTGGGTGGATTGGGGCCAACGCCCTGACTTTC.